These 21 T cell receptor beta chains were all obtained from the same sample, sequenced in a study of CD8+CD57+ T cells in acquired aplastic anemia. Investigators profiled TCR beta VDJ and CDR3 from genomic DNA template. MiXCR, run by TCRdb on the reads, gives a single entry per CDR3 protein. Among fewer than 200,000 distinct CDR3 sequences listed, 50% to 75% were seen once. The material sequenced was sorted CD4+, CD8+, or CD8+CD57+ T cells (not recorded which) from PBMCs. These receptors all come from a human donor in good health.

This clonotype occurred many times. For the CDR3, the DNA is TGCGCCAGCAGCCAAGAGCCTAGCGGGAGTATTACCTACGAGCAGTACTTC. Translation: CASSQEPSGSITYEQYF. This chain connects TRBV4-1 to TRBJ2-7; TRBD2 matches 10 bases. This CDR3 is built from 17 residues. Germline V gene lookup returns CDR1 MGHRA and CDR2 YSYEKL. J lost 2 bases, V lost 0 bases, and 7 bases had no gene match.

In this sample, this clonotype turned up a few times. The V and J genes are TRBV20-1 and TRBJ2-3; possibly TRBD1 for D (8 bases). This CDR3 is 15 amino acids long. V was pared by 1 base and J by 5 bases, with 16 bases between. Germline CDR1 is DFQATT and CDR2 is SNEGSKA (reference sequence). CDR3 sequence (DNA): TGCAGTGCTAGAGGCGGACAGGGCGGGGGAGATACGCAGTATTTT. It translates to CSARGGQGGGDTQYF.

This rearrangement joins TRBV12-3 or TRBV12-4 to TRBJ2-3, with 7 bases fitting TRBD1. The length of the CDR3 is 16 residues. The V and J ends lost 5 bases and 0 bases, in that order; junction bases with no gene match: 8. The CDR3 is CASSPGTAPSTDTQYF. The CDR3 region has the DNA TGTGCCAGCAGTCCGGGGACAGCCCCTAGCACAGATACGCAGTATTTT.

The chain employs TRBV7-2 and TRBJ1-1; 11 nucleotides line up with TRBD1. Germline V gene sequence: CDR1 SGHTA, CDR2 FQGNSA. CDR3 size: 15 residues. V shed 0 bases and J 10 bases; nucleotides not matched to a gene: 7. The CDR3 loop reads CASSLAWTGGFGAFF. Written as DNA, the CDR3 is TGTGCCAGCAGCTTAGCGTGGACAGGGGGCTTCGGAGCTTTCTTT.

This chain links TRBV5-1 with TRBJ1-1, with D perhaps matching TRBD1 (6 bases). The length of the CDR3 is 15 residues. CDR1 SGHRS and CDR2 YFSETQ come from the germline V gene. V was shortened by 4 bases and J by 6 bases, with 19 bases between the two germline ends. The CDR3 DNA reads TGCGCCAGCAGCGCAGAGGGGGTGGGGGCCGCTGAAGCTTTCTTT. Translated: CASSAEGVGAAEAFF.

This sequence joins TRBV15 and TRBJ2-5, with 8 bases lining up with TRBD2. The CDR3 consists of 15 residues. Germline assignment: CDR1 LNHNV and CDR2 YYDKDF (reference sequence). The J segment lost 5 bases and the V segment lost 3 bases, leaving 8 bases of the junction unmatched. CDR3 sequence: CATSSRGGRGETQYF. CDR3 nucleotides: TGTGCCACCAGCAGCCGGGGGGGCCGGGGGGAGACCCAGTACTTC.

The chain employs TRBV7-9 and TRBJ2-2; 14 bases are shared with TRBD2. Germline V gene lookup returns CDR1 SEHNR and CDR2 FQNEAQ (reference sequence). The length of the CDR3 is 19 residues. V shed 2 bases and J 6 bases; nucleotides not matched to a gene: 11. CDR3 sequence: CASSLLPGTSGRLAGELFF. Written as DNA, the CDR3 is TGTGCCAGCAGCTTACTACCCGGGACTAGCGGGAGACTCGCCGGGGAGCTGTTTTTT.

J is TRBJ1-2 and V is TRBV24-1, with D perhaps TRBD1 (5 bases). From germline, CDR1 is KGHDR and CDR2 SFDVKD. Trimming shortened V by 5 bases and J by 8 bases, and 8 bases separated the two germline ends. The CDR3 sequence is 11 residues long. CDR3 sequence: CATSGGYGYTF. As DNA, the CDR3 is TGTGCCACCAGTGGGGGGTACGGCTACACCTTC.

This chain links TRBV25-1 with TRBJ1-3; 12 bases map to TRBD1. V lost 9 bases, J lost 9 bases, and 3 bases stayed unmatched. Looked up from germline, CDR1 is MGHDK and CDR2 is SYGVNS. The CDR3 loop spans 12 amino acids. CDR3 DNA: TGTGCCAGTACGGGACAGGGGGCCACCATATATTTT. Amino acid sequence: CASTGQGATIYF.

This sequence joins TRBV10-3 and TRBJ2-3, with D perhaps being TRBD1 or TRBD2 (5 bases each). V lost 0 bases, J lost 6 bases, and 22 bases lay in between. The CDR3 is 18 residues long. The germline gives CDR1 ENHRY, CDR2 SYGVKD. CDR3 amino acids: CAISESIGTPYPEDTQYF. The CDR3 DNA is TGTGCCATCAGTGAGTCAATAGGGACGCCCTACCCGGAGGATACGCAGTATTTT.

The chain joins TRBV2 to TRBJ1-1; no clear D gene. From germline, CDR1 is SNHLY and CDR2 FYNNEI. Trimming removed 6 bases from V and 2 bases from J, with 7 bases in between. The CDR3 loop spans 12 amino acids. DNA of the CDR3: TGTGCCAGCAGCCGGAGAAACACTGAAGCTTTCTTT. Its protein is CASSRRNTEAFF.

This clonotype was detected once. The chain joins TRBV20-1 to TRBJ2-1, with 8 bases aligning to TRBD2. The germline V gene encodes CDR1 DFQATT and CDR2 SNEGSKA (reference sequence). The J segment lost 5 bases and the V segment lost 2 bases, leaving 8 bases of the junction unmatched. The length of the CDR3 is 15 residues. CDR3 nucleotide sequence: TGCAGTGCTAGACCGACACTAGCGGAACACAATGAGCAGTTCTTC. This codes for CSARPTLAEHNEQFF.

The CDR3 DNA follows: TGTGCCAGCAGCCATCGGACACCTAGCACAGATACGCAGTATTTT. Residues: CASSHRTPSTDTQYF. The chain has TRBV14 and TRBJ2-3; a weak D match, TRBD1 (5 bases). With 3 bases removed from V and 0 bases from J, the gap between germline ends came to 10 bases. CDR3 length: 15 amino acids. CDR1 is SGHDN, CDR2 FVKESK, per germline.

The chain joins TRBV10-3 to TRBJ1-1; D remains ambiguous. Germline V gene data show CDR1 as ENHRY and CDR2 as SYGVKD. The CDR3 is 13 amino acids. V shed 7 bases and J shed 0 bases, with 9 bases lying between them. CDR3 sequence: CAINRVLNTEAFF. The CDR3 DNA follows: TGTGCCATCAATAGGGTTTTGAACACTGAAGCTTTCTTT.

A remark on this clonotype: This clone may be a read error of a much larger clone one base away. The V call is TRBV28, the J call TRBJ1-2; D is perhaps TRBD1 (6 bases). Germline-derived CDR1 and CDR2 are MDHEN and SYDVKM. This CDR3 comprises 12 residues. The V end was cut by 6 bases, the J end by 6 bases, with 11 bases between. CDR3 bases: TGTGCCAGCAGCCGTACAGGGCATGGCTACACCTTC. Its translation is CASSRTGHGYTF.

The V call is TRBV15, the J call TRBJ1-1; 7 bases align to TRBD1. This CDR3 is 14 amino acids long. Germline V gene sequence: CDR1 LNHNV, CDR2 YYDKDF (reference sequence). Losses at the gene ends were 4 bases for V and 8 bases for J; bases not matched to a gene: 10. CDR3 amino acids: CATSTRTGATEAFF. The CDR3 nucleotides read TGTGCCACCAGCACAAGGACAGGTGCCACCGAAGCTTTCTTT.

CDR3 DNA sequence: TGCAGTGCCACCAACACCGGGACTCCGCAGTTCTTC. This gives the protein CSATNTGTPQFF. V gene TRBV20-1 combines with J gene TRBJ2-1; D might be TRBD2 (6 bases). The germline gives CDR1 DFQATT, CDR2 SNEGSKA (reference sequence). This CDR3 comprises 12 residues. The germline V and J ends were trimmed by 6 bases and 12 bases, with 18 bases remaining between them.

In this sample, this clonotype turned up once. This rearrangement joins TRBV6-5 to TRBJ1-6, with a weak D call TRBD1 (5 bases). Germline V lookup: CDR1 MNHEY, CDR2 SVGAGI. The germline V and J ends were trimmed by 3 bases and 2 bases, with 8 bases remaining between them. The CDR3 length is 15 residues. Written as DNA, the CDR3 is TGTGCCAGCAGTTATGACAGCGCCTATAATTCACCCCTCCACTTT. It codes for CASSYDSAYNSPLHF.

This sequence joins TRBV19 and TRBJ2-7; 7 positions agree with TRBD2. Trimming removed 5 bases from V and 4 bases from J; junction bases left unmatched: 5. Germline CDR1 reads LNHDA; CDR2 reads SQIVND (reference sequence). The CDR3 has 13 residues. CDR3: CASSLLAAYEQYF. DNA for the CDR3: TGTGCCAGTAGTCTGCTAGCGGCTTACGAGCAGTACTTC.

This chain connects TRBV20-1 to TRBJ2-7; 9 nucleotides line up with TRBD2. This CDR3 spans 15 amino acids. Germline V CDR1 and CDR2: DFQATT, SNEGSKA (reference sequence). The junction had 15 bases not matched to a gene; V was cut back by 5 bases and J by 7 bases. CDR3 coding DNA: TGCAGTGCTCCAAGTATGGGGCGGGGGGGTTTGGAGCAGTACTTC. Translated, it gives CSAPSMGRGGLEQYF.

This clonotype appeared a few times. The rearrangement links TRBV7-8 to TRBJ2-1; 11 bases agree with TRBD1. CDR1 SGHVS and CDR2 FQNEAQ come from the germline V gene. J was trimmed by 5 bases and V by 8 bases; bases with no gene match: 8. The CDR3 totals 15 residues. This chain's CDR3 is CASAWRGQGDNEQFF. As DNA, the CDR3 is TGTGCCAGCGCATGGCGGGGACAGGGGGACAATGAGCAGTTCTTC.